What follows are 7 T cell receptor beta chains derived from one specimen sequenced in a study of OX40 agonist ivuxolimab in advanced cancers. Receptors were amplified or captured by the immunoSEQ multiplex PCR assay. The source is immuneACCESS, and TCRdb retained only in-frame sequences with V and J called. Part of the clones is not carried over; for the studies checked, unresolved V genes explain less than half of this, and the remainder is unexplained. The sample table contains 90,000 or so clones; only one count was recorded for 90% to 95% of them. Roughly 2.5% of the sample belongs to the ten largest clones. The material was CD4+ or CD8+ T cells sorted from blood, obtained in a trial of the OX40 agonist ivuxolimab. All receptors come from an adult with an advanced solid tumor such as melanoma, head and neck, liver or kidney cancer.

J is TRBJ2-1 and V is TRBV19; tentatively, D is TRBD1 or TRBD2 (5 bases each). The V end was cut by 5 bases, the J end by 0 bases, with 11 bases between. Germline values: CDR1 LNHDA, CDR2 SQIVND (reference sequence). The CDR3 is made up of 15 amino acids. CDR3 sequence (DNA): TGTGCCAGTAGTGAGGGACGGAGCTCCTACAATGAGCAGTTCTTC. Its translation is CASSEGRSSYNEQFF.

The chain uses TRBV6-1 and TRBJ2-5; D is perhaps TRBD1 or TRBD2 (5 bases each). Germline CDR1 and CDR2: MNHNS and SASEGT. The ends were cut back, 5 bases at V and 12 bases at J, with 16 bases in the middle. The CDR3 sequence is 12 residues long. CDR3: CASSYSGSQEYF. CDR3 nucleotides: TGTGCCAGCAGTTATTCAGGGAGTCAGGAGTACTTC.

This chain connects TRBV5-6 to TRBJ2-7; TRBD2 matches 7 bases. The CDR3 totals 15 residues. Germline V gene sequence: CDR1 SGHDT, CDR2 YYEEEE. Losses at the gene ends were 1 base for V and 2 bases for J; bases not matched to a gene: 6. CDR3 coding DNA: TGTGCCAGCAGCTTGCCAAGCGGGGTAACCTACGAGCAGTACTTC. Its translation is CASSLPSGVTYEQYF. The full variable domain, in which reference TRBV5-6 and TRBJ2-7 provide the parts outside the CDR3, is DAGVTQSPTHLIKTRGQQVTLRCSPKSGHDTVSWYQQALGQGPQFIFQYYEEEERQRGNFPDRFSGHQFPNYSSELNVNALLLGDSALYLCASSLPSGVTYEQYFGPGTRLTVT.

The CDR3 bases are TGTGCCAGCAGTCCCAGGGACTGGAGGGGCAATCAGCCCCAGCATTTT. It translates to CASSPRDWRGNQPQHF. V usage is TRBV28 and J usage is TRBJ1-5, with D possibly being TRBD1 (5 bases). The CDR3 has 16 amino acids. Trimming removed 5 bases at V and 2 bases at J, with 16 bases between. The V gene's germline CDR1 is MDHEN and CDR2 SYDVKM.

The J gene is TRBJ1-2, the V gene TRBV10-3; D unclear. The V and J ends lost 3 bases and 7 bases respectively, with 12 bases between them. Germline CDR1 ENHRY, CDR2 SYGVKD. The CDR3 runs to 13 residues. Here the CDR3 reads CAISDRPSGGYTF. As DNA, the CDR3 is TGTGCCATCAGTGATAGACCATCGGGTGGCTACACCTTC.

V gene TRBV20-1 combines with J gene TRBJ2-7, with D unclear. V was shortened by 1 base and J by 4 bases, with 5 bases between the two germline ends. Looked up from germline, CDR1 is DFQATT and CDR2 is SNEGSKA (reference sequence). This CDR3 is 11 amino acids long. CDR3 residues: CSARAQYEQYF. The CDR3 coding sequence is TGCAGTGCTAGAGCCCAGTACGAGCAGTACTTC.

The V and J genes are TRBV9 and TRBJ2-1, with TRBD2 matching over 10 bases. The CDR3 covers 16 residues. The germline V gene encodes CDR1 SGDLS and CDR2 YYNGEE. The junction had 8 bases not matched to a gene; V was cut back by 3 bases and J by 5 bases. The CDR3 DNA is TGTGCCAGCAGCGCACCCCTAGCGGGAGTGCACAATGAGCAGTTCTTC. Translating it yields CASSAPLAGVHNEQFF.